This record concerns one T cell receptor (beta chain) sequence. The germline gives CDR1 SGHRS, CDR2 YFSETQ. The CDR3 totals 13 residues. J lost 5 bases, V lost 6 bases, and 6 bases had no gene match. The sample originates from a study of blood T cell repertoires in COVID-19. For the study at large: PBMCs, B-cell-depleted T cells, or T cells were the source of the cDNA or gDNA that made up the material.

Original methodology: Scientists estimated how many nucleated cells there were by amplifying reference gene primers. Measured with immunoSEQ multiplex PCR; TCRdb has only the in-frame clones, and not every one. For V, J and clone size, that table is used; D and trimming come from the DNA. The table shows 350,000 to 550,000 clones, with over 75% occurring only once. Before being deemed recovered, Cohort 3 donors had two negative PCRs, clearance, or symptom resolution. This sequence originates from a man younger than 45 who had recovered from COVID-19. The chain has TRBV5-1 and TRBJ1-1; 8 bases are shared with TRBD1. Input material: PBMCs or T cells enriched from blood (not recorded which). CDR3 nucleotide sequence: TGCGCCAGCACCACGGACAGGGAGACTGAAGCTTTCTTT. It encodes CASTTDRETEAFF.